This is a list of T cell receptor beta chains from one sample in a study of cytomegalovirus exposure and HLA in healthy donors. TCRdb keeps only in-frame clones here, not all; method: immunoSEQ multiplex PCR. The sample consists of about 150,000 clones, under 70% of them appearing once. Sequenced input: PBMCs. All receptors derive from a man younger than 40 in good health and CMV-seropositive. CDR3s include the opening cysteine and the closing phenylalanine or tryptophan. A D gene is named only where the DNA matches it firmly. Where a row states a size, it is once, few, many or the class of an expanded clone; other rows omit it.

D: -
J: TRBJ2-1
size: few
V: TRBV5-1
DNA: TGCGCCAGCAGCTTGGGCTACCCGGAGCAGTTCTTC
CDR3: CASSLGYPEQFF

D: TRBD1
J: TRBJ1-2
size: few
V: TRBV19
DNA: TGTGCCAGTAGTATGTCCGGGACAGCGACCAACTACACCTTC
CDR3: CASSMSGTATNYTF

D: -
J: TRBJ2-3
size: -
V: TRBV10-3
DNA: TGTGCCATCAGTGAGCTCGGGACATCCACTAGCGAAGATACGCAGTATTTT
CDR3: CAISELGTSTSEDTQYF

D: -
J: TRBJ2-1
size: -
V: TRBV27
DNA: TGTGCCAGCAGTTTTAACAGGGTCGACAATGAGCAGTTCTTC
CDR3: CASSFNRVDNEQFF

D: -
J: TRBJ2-3
size: -
V: TRBV12-5
DNA: TGTGCTAGTGGTTTGGTAAACCTACCTACGGATACGCAGTATTTT
CDR3: CASGLVNLPTDTQYF

D: -
J: TRBJ2-1
size: -
V: TRBV7-8
DNA: TGTGCCAGCAGCTTGGGACAAAGAAAGCATGAGCAGTTCTTC
CDR3: CASSLGQRKHEQFF

D: TRBD2
J: TRBJ2-7
size: -
V: TRBV28
DNA: TGTGCCAGCAATAGCGGGGGGGCCTACGAGCAGTACTTC
CDR3: CASNSGGAYEQYF

D: TRBD2
J: TRBJ2-1
size: -
V: TRBV7-2
DNA: TGTGCCAGCAGCTCCACCCTTCGACTAGCGGGAGGGCCAAGCAATGAGCAGTTCTTC
CDR3: CASSSTLRLAGGPSNEQFF

D: -
J: TRBJ1-4
size: few
V: TRBV6-1
DNA: TGTGCCAGCAGCCAGAGGGATGAAGAAAAACTGTTTTTT
CDR3: CASSQRDEEKLFF

D: -
J: TRBJ2-5
size: once
V: TRBV12-1
DNA: TGTGCCAGCAGCCCGGGGACAGGGGAGACCCAGTACTTC
CDR3: CASSPGTGETQYF

D: TRBD2
J: TRBJ2-3
size: -
V: TRBV2
DNA: TGTGCCGTGACCTTGCGACAAGTCGGACTAGCGGCTAGCACAGATACGCAGTATTTT
CDR3: CAVTLRQVGLAASTDTQYF

D: TRBD1
J: TRBJ2-1
size: few
V: TRBV4-1
DNA: TGCGCCAGCAGCTCACAGGGGGGTGAGCAGTTCTTC
CDR3: CASSSQGGEQFF

D: -
J: TRBJ1-1
size: -
V: TRBV25-1
DNA: TGTGCTACCGTGAGGACTGAAGCTTTCTTT
CDR3: CATVRTEAFF

D: -
J: TRBJ2-7
size: -
V: TRBV14
DNA: TGTGCCAGCAGCCAGGCCTTTGGCCGCTACGAGCAGTACTTC
CDR3: CASSQAFGRYEQYF

D: -
J: TRBJ1-5
size: -
V: TRBV28
DNA: TGTGCCAGCCGGTCGGAGGGCAATCAGCCCCAGCATTTT
CDR3: CASRSEGNQPQHF

D: TRBD2
J: TRBJ2-7
size: few
V: TRBV5-1
DNA: TGCGCCAGCACATTAGGCGGGAGTAAACCCACCTACGAGCAGTACTTC
CDR3: CASTLGGSKPTYEQYF

D: -
J: TRBJ1-6
size: -
V: TRBV10-3
DNA: TGTGCCATCAGTGAGGAAAGGGGAGGCAATTCACCCCTCCACTTT
CDR3: CAISEERGGNSPLHF

D: -
J: TRBJ2-7
size: few
V: TRBV6-5
DNA: TGTGCCAGCAGTTACGAGGACAGCTACGAGCAGTACTTC
CDR3: CASSYEDSYEQYF

D: TRBD2
J: TRBJ2-3
size: -
V: TRBV2
DNA: TGTGCCAGCAAAAGCGGGACTAGCACAGATACGCAGTATTTT
CDR3: CASKSGTSTDTQYF

D: -
J: TRBJ1-1
size: -
V: TRBV5-1
DNA: TGCGCCAGCAGCTCCAGACAGGACCTCAACACTGAAGCTTTCTTT
CDR3: CASSSRQDLNTEAFF

D: -
J: TRBJ1-1
size: -
V: TRBV7-3
DNA: TGTGCCAGTGCCGGGACACCGAACACTGAAGCTTTCTTT
CDR3: CASAGTPNTEAFF

D: TRBD1
J: TRBJ2-5
size: -
V: TRBV7-3
DNA: TGTGCCAACAGCGACAGGGGACTGGAGACCCAGTACTTC
CDR3: CANSDRGLETQYF

D: TRBD2
J: TRBJ2-2
size: -
V: TRBV5-5
DNA: TGTGCCAGCAGCTTGGGCGTCGGGAGGGCCTCCGGGGAGCTGTTTTTT
CDR3: CASSLGVGRASGELFF

D: TRBD2
J: TRBJ2-7
size: -
V: TRBV11-2
DNA: TGTGCCAGCAGCTTAGGCCCTAGCGGGAGAGTGGGGTCCTACGAGCAGTACTTC
CDR3: CASSLGPSGRVGSYEQYF

D: TRBD1
J: TRBJ2-1
size: -
V: TRBV6-6
DNA: TGTGCCAGCAGTTCAACAGGGGACCCCTACAATGAGCAGTTCTTC
CDR3: CASSSTGDPYNEQFF

D: TRBD1
J: TRBJ1-5
size: once
V: TRBV19
DNA: TGTGCCAGTACCTCCGGGACAGGGATCCAGCCCCAGCATTTT
CDR3: CASTSGTGIQPQHF

D: -
J: TRBJ1-5
size: -
V: TRBV28
DNA: TGTGCCAGCACCGTTTTGGTTAGTCAGCCCCAGCATTTT
CDR3: CASTVLVSQPQHF

D: -
J: TRBJ2-7
size: -
V: TRBV29-1
DNA: TGCAGCGTTGTACCGGGGAATTCCTACGAGCAGTACTTC
CDR3: CSVVPGNSYEQYF

D: TRBD2
J: TRBJ2-1
size: -
V: TRBV5-4
DNA: TGTGCCAGCAGCTCCATCGGACTAGCGGAATACAATGAGCAGTTCTTC
CDR3: CASSSIGLAEYNEQFF

D: TRBD2
J: TRBJ2-3
size: -
V: TRBV2
DNA: TGTGCCAGCAGTGAAGCGGGGATATTCGGCTTTGCGGGGCGGGGGGCAGATACGCAGTATTTT
CDR3: CASSEAGIFGFAGRGADTQYF

D: TRBD1
J: TRBJ2-2
size: -
V: TRBV9
DNA: TGTGCCAGCAGCGTAGCCGGGACAGGGGGTTTCAATTCCGGGGAGCTGTTTTTT
CDR3: CASSVAGTGGFNSGELFF

D: TRBD1
J: TRBJ2-1
size: -
V: TRBV19
DNA: TGTGCCAGTAGTGCTCAGGGGGCCTACAATGAGCAGTTCTTC
CDR3: CASSAQGAYNEQFF

D: TRBD2
J: TRBJ2-1
size: -
V: TRBV7-2
DNA: TGTGCCAGCAGCAATTTTGGACTAGCGGGAGAGAATGAGCAGTTCTTC
CDR3: CASSNFGLAGENEQFF

D: -
J: TRBJ2-5
size: -
V: TRBV2
DNA: TGTGCCAGCAGTGAATTCGGCACAGGGCAAGAGACCCAGTACTTC
CDR3: CASSEFGTGQETQYF

D: TRBD1
J: TRBJ2-1
size: -
V: TRBV7-3
DNA: TGTGCCAGCAGCCCGGGACAGGGCTACAATGAGCAGTTCTTC
CDR3: CASSPGQGYNEQFF

D: -
J: TRBJ2-7
size: -
V: TRBV11-3
DNA: TGTGCCAGCAGCTTGTCGCAGTCTGACGAGCAGTACTTC
CDR3: CASSLSQSDEQYF

D: TRBD1
J: TRBJ1-5
size: -
V: TRBV6-5
DNA: TGTGCCAGCAGTACAACAGGGGGGCAGCCCCAGCATTTT
CDR3: CASSTTGGQPQHF

D: TRBD1
J: TRBJ1-4
size: -
V: TRBV5-1
DNA: TGCGCCAGCAGCCTTACTTGGGGACAGGGAGTTGAAAAACTGTTTTTT
CDR3: CASSLTWGQGVEKLFF

D: -
J: TRBJ2-1
size: -
V: TRBV2
DNA: TGTGCCAGCAGTGTGCGGGACGTGAGCTCCTACAATGAGCAGTTCTTC
CDR3: CASSVRDVSSYNEQFF

D: -
J: TRBJ1-1
size: -
V: TRBV29-1
DNA: TGCAGCGTTGGTCGGTCAACTGAAGCTTTCTTT
CDR3: CSVGRSTEAFF

D: TRBD1
J: TRBJ1-4
size: few
V: TRBV27
DNA: TGTGCCAGCAGTTTATTTGGGACAGAAGCAACTAATGAAAAACTGTTTTTT
CDR3: CASSLFGTEATNEKLFF

D: -
J: TRBJ1-2
size: -
V: TRBV6-6
DNA: TGTGCCAGCAGTTACTCGACGGCGGGCTATGGCTACACCTTC
CDR3: CASSYSTAGYGYTF

D: -
J: TRBJ1-3
size: -
V: TRBV27
DNA: TGTGCCACCAGGGATAGAGGGGGCTCTGGAAACACCATATATTTT
CDR3: CATRDRGGSGNTIYF

D: -
J: TRBJ1-5
size: -
V: TRBV19
DNA: TGTGCCAGTAGTATAGATGGCCCTTCGCGGATATTCAATCAGCCCCAGCATTTT
CDR3: CASSIDGPSRIFNQPQHF

D: TRBD1
J: TRBJ2-1
size: -
V: TRBV7-6
DNA: TGTGCCAGCAGCCCAAGGGGGCCAGGGGCCACATCCTACAATGAGCAGTTCTTC
CDR3: CASSPRGPGATSYNEQFF

D: TRBD1
J: TRBJ2-2
size: -
V: TRBV29-1
DNA: TGCAGCGTTGACAGGGGGCAAACCGGGGAGCTGTTTTTT
CDR3: CSVDRGQTGELFF

D: -
J: TRBJ1-5
size: -
V: TRBV7-9
DNA: TGTGCCAGCAGCTTAAAAGGGGGCAATCAGCCCCAGCATTTT
CDR3: CASSLKGGNQPQHF

D: TRBD1
J: TRBJ2-1
size: -
V: TRBV15
DNA: TGTGCCACCAGCAGAGTCGACAGGGAAAATGAGCAGTTCTTC
CDR3: CATSRVDRENEQFF

D: TRBD1
J: TRBJ1-2
size: few
V: TRBV28
DNA: TGTGCCAGCAGTTTCAGACAGGGTGGCTACACCTTC
CDR3: CASSFRQGGYTF

D: TRBD1
J: TRBJ2-7
size: -
V: TRBV7-9
DNA: TGTGCCAGCAGCTCCCGGGACAGCAGGTACGAGCAGTACTTC
CDR3: CASSSRDSRYEQYF

D: -
J: TRBJ1-1
size: -
V: TRBV6-1
DNA: TGTGCCAGCACCGAGCTCAACACTGAAGCTTTCTTT
CDR3: CASTELNTEAFF

D: -
J: TRBJ2-2
size: -
V: TRBV6-5
DNA: TGTGCCACCCGACTCGCCCGAGACACCGGGGAGCTGTTTTTT
CDR3: CATRLARDTGELFF

D: -
J: TRBJ2-1
size: -
V: TRBV6-1
DNA: TGTGCCAGCAGTGCTAGCCATTACTCCTACAATGAGCAGTTCTTC
CDR3: CASSASHYSYNEQFF

D: -
J: TRBJ2-7
size: -
V: TRBV21-1
DNA: TGTGCCAGCAGCCCTAGGAACGAGCAGTACTTC
CDR3: CASSPRNEQYF